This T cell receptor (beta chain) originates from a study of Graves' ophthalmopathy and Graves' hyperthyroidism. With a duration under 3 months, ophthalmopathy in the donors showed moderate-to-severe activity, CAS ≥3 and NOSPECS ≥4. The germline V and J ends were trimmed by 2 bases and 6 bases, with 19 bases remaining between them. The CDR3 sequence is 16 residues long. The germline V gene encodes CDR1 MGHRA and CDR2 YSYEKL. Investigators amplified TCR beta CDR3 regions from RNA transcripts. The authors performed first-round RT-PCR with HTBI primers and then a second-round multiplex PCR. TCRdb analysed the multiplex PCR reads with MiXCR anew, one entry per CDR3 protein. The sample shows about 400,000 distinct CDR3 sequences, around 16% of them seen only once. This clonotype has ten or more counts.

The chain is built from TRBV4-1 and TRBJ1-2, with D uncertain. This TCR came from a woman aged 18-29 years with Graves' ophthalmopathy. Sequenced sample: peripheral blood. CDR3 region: CASSQMEEATRDGYTF. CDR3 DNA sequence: TGCGCCAGCAGCCAAATGGAGGAAGCAACCCGGGATGGCTACACCTTC.